The 23 T cell receptor beta chains listed next were all sequenced from one sample in a study of T cell changes during pregnancy in multiple sclerosis. The protocol was immunoSEQ multiplex PCR, while the TCRdb copy is restricted to in-frame clones and leaves out a portion. The sample yields about 44,000 clones, 80% to 95% seen once. The source was CD4+ T cells from peripheral blood mononuclear cells, collected in the first trimester of pregnancy. The origin of the receptors is a female donor with multiple sclerosis, enrolled in a pregnancy study.

V and J are TRBV6-4 and TRBJ2-5; 10 bases line up with TRBD2. After removal of 0 bases from V and 5 bases from J, the junction contained 6 bases not matched to a gene. Germline V gene sequence: CDR1 MRHNA, CDR2 SNTAGT. The CDR3 sequence is 16 residues long. CDR3 in amino acids: CASSDSSSGSDETQYF. The DNA of the CDR3 is TGTGCCAGCAGTGACTCTTCTAGCGGGAGTGATGAGACCCAGTACTTC.

The J gene is TRBJ1-1, the V gene TRBV14; D not certain. Germline V CDR1 and CDR2: SGHDN, FVKESK. The length of the CDR3 is 12 residues. Trimming removed 4 bases from V and 1 base from J, with 4 bases in between. CDR3 amino acids: CASSLWNTEAFF. The DNA of the CDR3 is TGTGCCAGCAGCCTCTGGAACACTGAAGCTTTCTTT.

The J gene is TRBJ1-2, the V gene TRBV7-2; the D is unclear. The CDR3 covers 13 residues. Germline V gives CDR1 SGHTA, CDR2 FQGNSA. Trimming removed 5 bases at V and 3 bases at J, with 10 bases between. For the CDR3, the DNA is TGTGCCAGCAGCGCGGGGAGTGACTATGGCTACACCTTC. It encodes CASSAGSDYGYTF.

This clone came up once. The chain has TRBV11-2 and TRBJ1-2; tentatively, D is TRBD1 (6 bases). The CDR3 sequence is 16 residues long. Trimming took 5 bases from V and 7 from J, leaving 23 bases between them. Germline CDR1 is SGHAT and CDR2 is FQNNGV. DNA for the CDR3: TGTGCCAGCAGCGACCGGAGGAGGGGGGGTTTCTCTGGCTACACCTTC. As protein: CASSDRRRGGFSGYTF.

The rearrangement links TRBV27 to TRBJ2-1; 11 bases fit TRBD2. Germline-derived CDR1 and CDR2 are MNHEY and SMNVEV (reference sequence). The CDR3 totals 15 residues. Germline trimming cut 7 bases from V and 2 bases from J; bases unmatched to any gene: 4. The CDR3 region is CASNPTSGAYNEQFF. CDR3 in DNA: TGTGCCAGCAATCCGACTAGCGGGGCCTACAATGAGCAGTTCTTC.

This chain uses TRBV4-1 with TRBJ1-5; D is uncertain. The CDR3 consists of 15 residues. The V end was cut by 0 bases, the J end by 6 bases, with 12 bases between. Germline assignment: CDR1 MGHRA and CDR2 YSYEKL. CDR3 residues: CASSQDGGYAQPQHF. The CDR3 nucleotides read TGCGCCAGCAGCCAAGATGGAGGGTATGCTCAGCCCCAGCATTTT.

The CDR3 DNA follows: TGCAGCGTTGCTGACAGCCCAGTTGAGCAGTTCTTC. It encodes CSVADSPVEQFF. J is TRBJ2-1 and V is TRBV29-1, with TRBD1 as a possible D gene (5 bases). CDR3 length: 12 amino acids. V was pared by 4 bases and J by 9 bases, with 13 bases between. The germline V gene has CDR1 SQVTM and CDR2 ANQGSEA.

V usage is TRBV27 and J usage is TRBJ2-7; 9 bases agree with TRBD2. The J segment lost 3 bases and the V segment lost 5 bases, leaving 8 bases of the junction unmatched. Germline V gene sequence: CDR1 MNHEY, CDR2 SMNVEV (reference sequence). This CDR3 spans 15 amino acids. In nucleotides, the CDR3 is TGTGCCAGCAGTAAACCTAGCGGGAAAGTCTACGAGCAGTACTTC. As protein: CASSKPSGKVYEQYF.

This rearrangement joins TRBV19 to TRBJ1-6, with 8 bases that match TRBD1. The CDR3 is 14 amino acids. V was pared by 6 bases and J by 9 bases, with 7 bases of the junction left unmatched. Germline V gene data show CDR1 as LNHDA and CDR2 as SQIVND (reference sequence). CDR3 sequence: CASRPNRGSSPLHF. Written as DNA, the CDR3 is TGTGCCAGTAGACCAAACAGGGGGTCTTCACCCCTCCACTTT. The full variable domain, rest sourced from reference TRBV19 and TRBJ1-6, is DGGITQSPKYLFRKEGQNVTLSCEQNLNHDAMYWYRQDPGQGLRLIYYSQIVNDFQKGDIAEGYSVSREKKESFPLTVTSAQKNPTAFYLCASRPNRGSSPLHFGNGTRLTVT.

The J gene is TRBJ2-3, the V gene TRBV29-1; 10 bases line up with TRBD2. With V trimmed by 4 bases and J by 5 bases, 3 bases remained unmatched. This CDR3 has 13 amino acids. The germline V gene has CDR1 SQVTM and CDR2 ANQGSEA. Here the CDR3 reads CSVGLAGIDTQYF. In DNA, the CDR3 is TGCAGCGTTGGACTAGCGGGTATAGATACGCAGTATTTT.

V gene TRBV20-1 combines with J gene TRBJ2-7; a possible D gene is TRBD2 (6 bases). Germline values: CDR1 DFQATT, CDR2 SNEGSKA (reference sequence). The CDR3 extends over 11 amino acids. Trimming pared 7 bases from V and 6 bases from J, leaving 13 bases between. CDR3 sequence: CSDRRASEQYF. DNA of the CDR3: TGCAGTGATAGGAGGGCAAGCGAGCAGTACTTC.

The V gene is TRBV28, the J gene TRBJ2-1, with TRBD2 identical over 9 bases. The V gene end was trimmed by 4 bases and the J gene end by 6 bases; junction bases not matched to a gene: 7. The CDR3 sequence is 15 residues long. Germline lookup yields CDR1 MDHEN and CDR2 SYDVKM. The chain's CDR3 is CASSWWREGSNEQFF. CDR3 DNA: TGTGCCAGCAGTTGGTGGCGGGAGGGCTCCAATGAGCAGTTCTTC.

The chain uses TRBV19 and TRBJ2-5; no reliable D call. Trimming removed 3 bases at V and 2 bases at J, with 7 bases between. The CDR3 runs to 13 residues. The germline gives CDR1 LNHDA, CDR2 SQIVND (reference sequence). The DNA for the CDR3 is TGTGCCAGTAGTATGCTATATCAAGAGACCCAGTACTTC. It encodes CASSMLYQETQYF.

This rearrangement joins TRBV2 to TRBJ1-4; D may be TRBD1 (5 bases). Between the trimmed V and J ends, which lost 7 bases and 2 bases, there was a span of 8 bases. The CDR3 runs to 13 residues. Germline V gene sequence: CDR1 SNHLY, CDR2 FYNNEI. The DNA for the CDR3 is TGTGCCAGCAAGGGGAACACTAATGAAAAACTGTTTTTT. Its translation is CASKGNTNEKLFF.

The chain links TRBV6-6 to TRBJ1-4; D gene ambiguous. This CDR3 is built from 11 residues. The germline V gene has CDR1 MNHNY and CDR2 SVGAGI (reference sequence). Trimming left V 3 bases short and J 7 bases short, with 3 bases between. The DNA for the CDR3 is TGTGCCAGCAGTTATCTTGAAAAACTGTTTTTT. Its protein is CASSYLEKLFF.

V and J are TRBV11-2 and TRBJ1-1, with D unresolved. The CDR3 has 13 residues. The V and J ends lost 1 base and 4 bases respectively, with 7 bases between them. Per germline, CDR1 SGHAT and CDR2 FQNNGV. CDR3 residues: CASSLGRGTEAFF. CDR3 sequence (DNA): TGTGCCAGCAGCTTAGGGCGGGGCACTGAAGCTTTCTTT.

This clone has only one observation. The V gene is TRBV4-2, the J gene TRBJ2-5, with D uncertain. V dropped 1 base and J dropped 5 bases, with 14 bases sitting between them. Germline loops: CDR1 LGHNA, CDR2 YNFKEQ. The CDR3 runs to 15 residues. CDR3 amino acids: CASSQVWAKMETQYF. Here the CDR3 DNA reads TGTGCCAGCAGCCAAGTTTGGGCGAAGATGGAGACCCAGTACTTC.

V is TRBV6-6 and J is TRBJ1-5, with 10 positions matching TRBD1. Per the germline V gene, CDR1 is MNHNY and CDR2 is SVGAGI (reference sequence). The CDR3 loop spans 16 amino acids. V trimming: 10 bases; J trimming: 6 bases; junction bases outside the gene matches: 15. CDR3 sequence: CATIAGRDRGSQPQHF. DNA of the CDR3: TGTGCCACAATCGCCGGAAGGGACAGGGGATCTCAGCCCCAGCATTTT.

V gene TRBV9 combines with J gene TRBJ2-7; D unresolved. In germline, CDR1 is SGDLS, CDR2 YYNGEE. This CDR3 comprises 15 residues. V was pared by 2 bases and J by 3 bases, with 15 bases between. The chain's CDR3 is CASSVLPDGGYEQYF. The CDR3 DNA sequence: TGTGCCAGCAGCGTGCTCCCCGACGGCGGCTACGAGCAGTACTTC.

Only one count was recorded for this clone. The chain links TRBV11-3 to TRBJ1-1; 8 bases are a match to TRBD1. CDR3 size: 15 residues. Germline CDR1 SGHNT, CDR2 YENEEA. V shed 1 base and J 1 base; nucleotides not matched to a gene: 2. The chain's CDR3 is CASSLGGQGNTEAFF. The CDR3 nucleotides read TGTGCCAGCAGCTTAGGAGGACAGGGGAACACTGAAGCTTTCTTT.

V usage is TRBV19 and J usage is TRBJ2-3, with 8 bases fitting TRBD1. The CDR3 consists of 16 residues. Germline values: CDR1 LNHDA, CDR2 SQIVND (reference sequence). V lost 6 bases and J lost 2; bases outside the gene matches: 10. In nucleotides, the CDR3 is TGTGCCAGTAGCAGAGGGACAGGACTAAACACAGATACGCAGTATTTT. This gives the protein CASSRGTGLNTDTQYF.

The chain combines TRBV5-6 with TRBJ1-4; no clear D. The CDR3 spans 14 residues. CDR1 and CDR2 (germline): SGHDT, YYEEEE. Trimming took 0 bases from V and 4 from J, leaving 7 bases between them. Here the CDR3 reads CASSLGRINEKLFF. The DNA for the CDR3 is TGTGCCAGCAGCTTGGGGAGAATTAATGAAAAACTGTTTTTT.

The rearrangement uses TRBV5-1 and TRBJ1-1, with 7 bases fitting TRBD1. The CDR3 totals 14 residues. Germline V lookup: CDR1 SGHRS, CDR2 YFSETQ. Trimming took 2 bases from V and 11 from J; bases not matched to a gene: 12. The CDR3 loop reads CASSFGTALPGAFF. The CDR3 bases are TGCGCCAGCAGCTTCGGGACAGCCTTACCTGGGGCTTTCTTT.